This T cell receptor beta chain stems from a study of T cells in localized non-small cell lung cancer (dated by TCRdb to about 2020). The study in broad terms: Comparing tumors with uninvolved tumor-adjacent lungs, the study looked at the T cell repertoires of approximately 240 patients with early-stage NSCLC. All 240 or so NSCLC patients in the cohort were treatment-naive and had localized lung tumors that were resected. Of the NSCLC patients, about 130 were male and approximately 100 were female, and the mean age was roughly 61 years.

At diagnosis, peripheral blood, uninvolved tumor-adjacent lung and tumor were collected and were preserved as a mix of fresh-frozen and FFPE material. For TCR repertoire profiling, blood samples were analyzed as peripheral blood mononuclear cells. Comments on this clone: The antigen it recognizes is unknown. No base-level quality is on record; no much larger clone is a single base apart.

Findings and caveats that apply to the study as a whole: Because the study design was exploratory, TCR variables were selected using unadjusted p-values without false-discovery rate correction. The highest T cell clonality was observed in uninvolved tumor-adjacent lung, where clonality exceeded that of tumor, suggesting that antigenic responses were more focused in uninvolved tumor-adjacent lung. A median of roughly 58 of the top 100 tumor clones were detected in paired uninvolved adjacent lung, and 28 of these tumor clones were also found among the top 100 clones of the paired uninvolved adjacent lung. Higher blood T cell density associated with longer overall survival, while higher adjacent-lung clonality associated with shorter survival. Because multi-region sequencing of the tumors was not done, intratumor heterogeneity could not be ruled out.

TCR beta CDR3 regions were sequenced from DNA using the immunoSEQ Assay. The study's own analysis went as follows. To compute T cell density, TCR beta template counts were normalized to usable DNA, which was estimated by amplifying housekeeping genes. Richness was estimated with the preseqR package, extrapolating to 400,000 templates for PBMC samples and 120,000 templates for tissue samples. Clonality was calculated as one minus Pielou's evenness. Tissue-enriched TCRs were identified by differential abundance testing using productive amino-acid clonotypes, minimum total count 5 and alpha 0.1. The Jaccard Index and the Morisita Overlap Index were used to measure repertoire overlap between compartments. TCR beta CDR3s were clustered by GLIPH together with public tetramer-defined viral CDR3s, and at least three viral sequences plus V-gene enrichment were required for viral motifs. In TCRdb, the immuneACCESS table is reduced to in-frame sequences with V and J assigned. These tables do not hold every clone; where another copy was compared, an unresolved V gene accounts for under half, and the others remain unexplained. D and trimming come from the DNA, and the V and J calls and clone size come from that table. In this sample the table shows some 20,000 clones, 90% of which occur a single time. The ten biggest clones cover about 7% of the sample.

Looking up the germline V gene yields CDR1 LGHNA and CDR2 YSLEER. Including the terminal cysteine and phenylalanine, the CDR3 comprises 18 residues. The retained sequence is limited to the CDR3, 54 bases, with the frame set at the first base. V is cut by 0 bases and J by 1 base, and the space between the germline ends is 18 bases. The clonotype originates from a woman aged 35 to 69 with stage I lung adenocarcinoma. The source was peripheral blood, collected before any cancer treatment. The chain joins TRBV4-3 to TRBJ2-5; the D gene is possibly TRBD1 or TRBD2, each agreeing over 5 bases. In nucleotides, the sequence is TGCGCCAGCAGCCAAGATGCCCCGGGGCAGAACCTCCAAGAGACCCAGTACTTC. It translates to CASSQDAPGQNLQETQYF.